Shown below are 18 T cell receptor beta chains from a single sample sequenced in a study of control samples from healthy donors and cancer patients. Generated by immunoSEQ multiplex PCR, the TCRdb table keeps only in-frame clones and is missing some. The sample consists of about 80,000 clones, 91% of them appearing once. Sequenced sample: blood. These TCRs come from a man aged 45-65 years in good health.

This sequence joins TRBV20-1 and TRBJ1-1; D is undetermined. The CDR3 has 11 residues. Germline CDR1 DFQATT, CDR2 SNEGSKA (reference sequence). The germline V and J ends were trimmed by 1 base and 4 bases, with 4 bases remaining between them. The DNA for the CDR3 is TGCAGTGCTAGAGGAAGCACTGAAGCTTTCTTT. Its translation: CSARGSTEAFF.

The rearrangement uses TRBV18 and TRBJ2-1; D gene unclear. There are 15 residues in the CDR3. CDR1 is KGHSH, CDR2 LQKENI, per germline. V was pared by 2 bases and J by 7 bases, with 15 bases between. CDR3 bases: TGTGCCAGCTCACCAAGCCGGACCTTGGGGAATGAGCAGTTCTTC. Amino acid sequence: CASSPSRTLGNEQFF. The variable domain in full, completed from reference TRBV18 and TRBJ2-1, reads NAGVMQNPRHLVRRRGQEARLRCSPMKGHSHVYWYRQLPEEGLKFMVYLQKENIIDESGMPKERFSAEFPKEGPSILRIQQVVRGDSAAYFCASSPSRTLGNEQFFGPGTRLTVL.

The chain joins TRBV14 to TRBJ2-3, with D perhaps being TRBD1 or TRBD2 (6 bases each). The V and J ends lost 4 bases and 4 bases respectively, with 9 bases between them. Germline assignment: CDR1 SGHDN and CDR2 FVKESK. This CDR3 spans 13 amino acids. DNA for the CDR3: TGTGCCAGCAGCCGGGGGGCAGCAGATACGCAGTATTTT. Translated: CASSRGAADTQYF.

The rearrangement joins TRBV4-3 to TRBJ2-3; the match to TRBD1 covers 7 bases. CDR3 length: 16 residues. The germline gives CDR1 LGHNA, CDR2 YSLEER. The trim removed 0 bases at V and 2 bases at J, leaving 5 bases unmatched. The CDR3 loop reads CASSQDGTAITDTQYF. In nucleotides, the CDR3 is TGCGCCAGCAGCCAAGATGGGACAGCGATCACAGATACGCAGTATTTT.

The chain employs TRBV11-2 and TRBJ2-7; no clear D gene. In germline, CDR1 is SGHAT, CDR2 FQNNGV. V was clipped by 2 bases and J by 0 bases, with 8 bases between them. CDR3 length: 14 amino acids. CDR3 coding DNA: TGTGCCAGCAGCTTACGCGTCCTCTCCTACGAGCAGTACTTC. Its translation: CASSLRVLSYEQYF.

This chain joins TRBV4-1 and TRBJ1-1; D may be TRBD1 (5 bases). Germline CDR1 is MGHRA and CDR2 is YSYEKL. This CDR3 spans 16 amino acids. V was cut by 2 bases and J by 0 bases, with 13 bases left in between. The CDR3 protein is CASSQTPGGVNTEAFF. The DNA for the CDR3 is TGCGCCAGCAGCCAAACCCCCGGGGGGGTGAACACTGAAGCTTTCTTT.

This sequence joins TRBV27 and TRBJ1-1; D is perhaps TRBD1 (6 bases). CDR1 MNHEY and CDR2 SMNVEV come from the germline V gene (reference sequence). V gave up 5 bases and J gave up 1 base, with 17 bases separating them. The CDR3 is 16 amino acids. CDR3 nucleotide sequence: TGTGCCAGCAGTCGTCTCCTAATGGGACAGAACACTGAAGCTTTCTTT. Its protein is CASSRLLMGQNTEAFF.

Of note for this clone: This sample includes further DNA sequences coding for the same CDR3. The chain carries TRBV7-2 and TRBJ1-1; D remains ambiguous. Trimming took 3 bases from V and 0 from J, leaving 2 bases between them. The V gene's germline CDR1 is SGHTA and CDR2 FQGNSA. The CDR3 is 12 amino acids. CDR3 protein: CASSFLNTEAFF. CDR3 coding DNA: TGTGCCAGCAGCTTTTTGAACACTGAAGCTTTCTTT.

The chain combines TRBV14 with TRBJ1-2; TRBD1 agrees at 12 bases. Germline V CDR1 and CDR2: SGHDN, FVKESK. The V segment lost 8 bases and the J segment 8 bases; nucleotides outside the gene matches: 6. The CDR3 is made up of 13 amino acids. CDR3 DNA: TGTGCCAGCTCGGGACAGGGGGCTCAAGGCTACACCTTC. It is translated as CASSGQGAQGYTF.

The V and J genes are TRBV19 and TRBJ1-2; 8 nucleotides agree with TRBD1. Germline-derived CDR1 and CDR2 are LNHDA and SQIVND (reference sequence). The length of the CDR3 is 13 residues. V shed 8 bases and J 4 bases; nucleotides not matched to a gene: 6. CDR3 coding DNA: TGTGCCAGTGCCGACAGGGGAACCTATGGCTACACCTTC. Translation: CASADRGTYGYTF.

In this sample, this clone is medium-sized. This rearrangement joins TRBV11-2 to TRBJ2-7, with a tentative D call TRBD2 (6 bases). Germline lookup yields CDR1 SGHAT and CDR2 FQNNGV. V was cut by 0 bases and J by 2 bases, with 11 bases left in between. CDR3 length equals 15 residues. This CDR3 reads CASSLEIADTYEQYF. The CDR3 region has the DNA TGTGCCAGCAGCTTAGAAATAGCGGATACCTACGAGCAGTACTTC. Filled out from reference TRBV11-2 and TRBJ2-7, the complete variable domain reads EAGVAQSPRYKIIEKRQSVAFWCNPISGHATLYWYQQILGQGPKLLIQFQNNGVVDDSQLPKDRFSAERLKGVDSTLKIQPAKLEDSAVYLCASSLEIADTYEQYFGPGTRLTVT.

The V gene is TRBV6-2 or TRBV6-3, the J gene TRBJ2-1; TRBD1 matches 8 bases. Germline CDR1 is MNHEY and CDR2 is SVGEGT. The CDR3 loop spans 14 amino acids. J gave up 5 bases and V 6 bases, and 6 bases lay outside the gene matches. The CDR3 sequence: CASSQGALDNEQFF. Here the CDR3 DNA reads TGTGCCAGCAGCCAGGGGGCCCTTGACAATGAGCAGTTCTTC.

This sequence joins TRBV9 and TRBJ2-1; the match to TRBD2 covers 9 bases. The CDR3 is 17 amino acids. With 3 bases clipped from V and 7 bases from J, the junction kept 14 bases outside the gene matches. Per germline, CDR1 SGDLS and CDR2 YYNGEE. CDR3 protein: CASSGGGRPSGENEQFF. The CDR3 bases are TGTGCCAGCAGCGGAGGAGGTAGGCCTAGCGGGGAGAATGAGCAGTTCTTC.

The chain couples TRBV7-2 to TRBJ2-3, with 8 bases that match TRBD2. The CDR3 is 13 amino acids. Trimming removed 7 bases from V and 4 bases from J; junction bases left unmatched: 4. Looked up from germline, CDR1 is SGHTA and CDR2 is FQGNSA. The chain's CDR3 is CASTGTSADTQYF. DNA for the CDR3: TGTGCCAGCACGGGGACTAGTGCAGATACGCAGTATTTT.

The chain uses TRBV9 and TRBJ1-6, with D perhaps matching TRBD1 (5 bases). Germline V CDR1 and CDR2: SGDLS, YYNGEE. The length of the CDR3 is 14 residues. V lost 0 bases, J lost 10 bases, and 11 bases lay in between. The CDR3 nucleotides read TGTGCCAGCAGCGTAGATCCGGGGCAATCACCCCTCCACTTT. This encodes CASSVDPGQSPLHF.

The chain recombines TRBV7-9 with TRBJ2-7; no clear D. Trimming removed 4 bases at V and 3 bases at J, with 4 bases between. Germline assignment: CDR1 SEHNR and CDR2 FQNEAQ (reference sequence). The CDR3 length is 11 residues. CDR3 loop: CASSSFYEQYF. DNA of the CDR3: TGTGCCAGCAGCTCTTTCTACGAGCAGTACTTC. The whole variable domain, filled in from reference TRBV7-9 and TRBJ2-7, reads DTGVSQNPRHKITKRGQNVTFRCDPISEHNRLYWYRQTLGQGPEFLTYFQNEAQLEKSRLLSDRFSAERPKGSFSTLEIQRTEQGDSAMYLCASSSFYEQYFGPGTRLTVT.

In the case of this clone: The sample carries other DNA sequences with the same CDR3. The J gene is TRBJ1-1, the V gene TRBV11-3, with a weak D call TRBD1 (5 bases). With 9 bases removed from V and 1 base from J, the gap between germline ends came to 12 bases. The CDR3 length is 13 residues. The germline V gene encodes CDR1 SGHNT and CDR2 YENEEA. This chain's CDR3 is CASSAGGNTEAFF. The CDR3 nucleotides are TGTGCCAGTTCAGCCGGGGGGAACACTGAAGCTTTCTTT.

With respect to this clone: Other DNA variants within this sample encode the same CDR3. The chain links TRBV5-1 to TRBJ1-1; perhaps TRBD1 as D (6 bases). CDR3 size: 14 residues. Germline-derived CDR1 and CDR2 are SGHRS and YFSETQ. Trimming cost V 0 bases and J 5 bases, with 11 bases left between them. The CDR3 region has the DNA TGCGCCAGCAGCTTGGCTGGGGGCGGGACTGAAGCTTTCTTT. As protein: CASSLAGGGTEAFF.